Shown below are 8 T cell receptor beta chains from a single sample sequenced in a study of PD-1 blockade in mismatch repair-deficient tumors. Generated by immunoSEQ multiplex PCR, the TCRdb table keeps only in-frame clones and is missing some. The sample carries approximately 110,000 clones, roughly 80% recorded once. Source: peripheral blood, taken 60 weeks after starting pembrolizumab. These TCRs come from an adult with mismatch repair-deficient cancer.

This sequence joins TRBV19 and TRBJ2-7; TRBD2 aligns across 8 bases. J lost 5 bases, V lost 3 bases, and 9 bases had no gene match. In germline, CDR1 is LNHDA, CDR2 SQIVND (reference sequence). This CDR3 is 15 amino acids long. CDR3 loop: CASSIYGGTSDEQYF. CDR3 bases: TGTGCCAGTAGTATTTATGGAGGGACTAGTGACGAGCAGTACTTC.

The V and J genes are TRBV11-1 and TRBJ2-3, with D perhaps matching TRBD2 (6 bases). The CDR3 loop spans 16 amino acids. Germline-derived CDR1 and CDR2 are SGHAT and FQDESV (reference sequence). The V end was cut by 1 base, the J end by 6 bases, with 17 bases between. CDR3 sequence: CASSLGAGRRWDTQYF. DNA for the CDR3: TGTGCCAGCAGCTTAGGTGCGGGACGGCGGTGGGATACGCAGTATTTT.

This chain uses TRBV7-9 with TRBJ2-6; D not resolved. Germline lookup yields CDR1 SEHNR and CDR2 FQNEAQ (reference sequence). The CDR3 consists of 17 residues. V was pared by 2 bases and J by 0 bases, with 11 bases between. The CDR3 DNA is TGTGCCAGCAGCTTACTAAATTCTGGCTCTGGGGCCAACGTCCTGACTTTC. It translates to CASSLLNSGSGANVLTF.

This sequence joins TRBV29-1 and TRBJ1-1; D may be TRBD1 (5 bases). CDR3 length: 13 amino acids. V lost 3 bases, J lost 1 base, and 9 bases lay in between. Germline V gene sequence: CDR1 SQVTM, CDR2 ANQGSEA. The CDR3 bases are TGCAGCGTTGAGGGGGTGGGGAACACTGAAGCTTTCTTT. Amino acid sequence: CSVEGVGNTEAFF.

This clone occurred a few times. V and J are TRBV7-2 and TRBJ2-2; D may correspond to TRBD1 or TRBD2 (5 bases each). The CDR3 consists of 14 residues. Between the trimmed V and J ends, which lost 6 bases and 1 base, there was a span of 9 bases. The germline V gene encodes CDR1 SGHTA and CDR2 FQGNSA. In DNA form, the CDR3 reads TGTGCCAGCAGGCCGGGGCGGAACACCGGGGAGCTGTTTTTT. Translation gives CASRPGRNTGELFF.

Here the CDR3 DNA reads TGTGCCAGCAGCGGATCAGGGTATAGGGTCTCGGAAGAGCAGTTCTTC. Translating it yields CASSGSGYRVSEEQFF. V and J are TRBV9 and TRBJ2-1; TRBD1 might be the D (5 bases). Germline V lookup: CDR1 SGDLS, CDR2 YYNGEE. Trimming took 3 bases from V and 10 from J, leaving 23 bases between them. The CDR3 is made up of 16 amino acids.

The V gene is TRBV15, the J gene TRBJ1-2; D ambiguous. Per the germline V gene, CDR1 is LNHNV and CDR2 is YYDKDF (reference sequence). The ends were cut back, 4 bases at V and 8 bases at J, with 14 bases in the middle. CDR3 length: 13 residues. CDR3 nucleotide sequence: TGTGCCACCAGCATAGATCACCTTGGGGGCTACACCTTC. Translating it yields CATSIDHLGGYTF.

This clone was detected only once. J is TRBJ1-4 and V is TRBV11-2; 8 bases fit TRBD1. In germline, CDR1 is SGHAT, CDR2 FQNNGV. V dropped 3 bases and J dropped 10; count of bases not matched to a gene: 7. The CDR3 is made up of 14 amino acids. The CDR3 region is CASSFDRGGGKLFF. The CDR3 region has the DNA TGTGCCAGCAGCTTCGACAGGGGTGGGGGAAAACTGTTTTTT.